A selection of T cell receptor beta chains follows, all from one sample in a study of radiation and T cells in renal cell carcinoma. Clones were read by immunoSEQ multiplex PCR, and TCRdb kept only the in-frame ones, dropping some. The sample contains 150,000 or so clones, approximately 86% of which appear only once. Sequencing used blood, obtained from a patient whose treatment included radiotherapy and nephrectomy. All receptors come from a woman aged 45-65 years with renal cell carcinoma. Both conserved end residues are part of each CDR3. D genes are given only for firm matches. Size tells how often a clone was seen (once, few, many) or the class of an expanded clone, and some rows leave it out.

cdr3_aa,cdr3_nt,j_call,v_call,d_call,cdr3_length,clone_size
CASSGEETQYF,TGTGCCAGTAGCGGGGAAGAGACCCAGTACTTC,TRBJ2-5,TRBV19,-,11,once
CASSQRGSGTRFTGELFF,TGTGCCAGTAGTCAACGAGGGTCTGGGACAAGGTTCACCGGGGAGCTGTTTTTT,TRBJ2-2,TRBV19,-,18,-
CASSNDRGNYGYTF,TGTGCCAGCAGCAATGACAGGGGGAACTATGGCTACACCTTC,TRBJ1-2,TRBV6-1,TRBD1,14,-
CASRPQEGTYTEAFF,TGTGCCAGCAGACCCCAGGAGGGGACCTACACTGAAGCTTTCTTT,TRBJ1-1,TRBV7-9,-,15,-
CASSISLGRHYPSNQPQHF,TGTGCCAGTAGTATTTCTCTCGGACGCCACTACCCCAGCAATCAGCCCCAGCATTTT,TRBJ1-5,TRBV19,-,19,-
CASSLTGDQPQHF,TGTGCCAGCAGCTTAACTGGGGATCAGCCCCAGCATTTT,TRBJ1-5,TRBV5-5,-,13,-
CASSQDLQRHMNTEAFF,TGCGCCAGCAGCCAAGATCTGCAGCGACATATGAACACTGAAGCTTTCTTT,TRBJ1-1,TRBV4-3,-,17,-
CASSVGQAPGNSPLHF,TGTGCCAGCAGCGTAGGGCAGGCCCCGGGGAATTCACCCCTCCACTTT,TRBJ1-6,TRBV9,-,16,-
CASSLGGQGFEKLFF,TGTGCCAGCAGCTTAGGTGGACAGGGGTTTGAAAAACTGTTTTTT,TRBJ1-4,TRBV7-6,TRBD1,15,-
CASSAFGYEQYF,TGTGCCAGCAGTGCATTCGGCTACGAGCAGTACTTC,TRBJ2-7,TRBV2,-,12,-
CASSPLRALPNTEAFF,TGTGCCAGCAGCCCCCTTCGTGCCCTCCCGAACACTGAAGCTTTCTTT,TRBJ1-1,TRBV13,-,16,-
CASSQAPWGGDPKQYF,TGCGCCAGCAGCCAAGCCCCCTGGGGTGGGGATCCGAAGCAGTACTTC,TRBJ2-7,TRBV4-1,-,16,-
CASSVPGAGETGEQFF,TGTGCCAGCAGCGTACCCGGAGCGGGGGAAACTGGCGAGCAGTTCTTC,TRBJ2-1,TRBV9,TRBD2,16,-
CASSVRFLGDREYNEQFF,TGCGCCAGCAGCGTGAGGTTCCTGGGGGACAGAGAGTACAATGAGCAGTTCTTC,TRBJ2-1,TRBV5-1,TRBD1,18,-
CASSYSRRQGAFF,TGTGCCAGCAGTTACTCGCGCCGGCAGGGAGCTTTCTTT,TRBJ1-1,TRBV6-5,-,13,-
CASSVSWTGTEKLFF,TGTGCCAGCAGTGTCTCTTGGACAGGGACGGAAAAACTGTTTTTT,TRBJ1-4,TRBV6-1,TRBD1,15,-
CASSLMTGPKGGYTF,TGCGCCAGCAGCTTAATGACAGGTCCAAAAGGGGGCTACACCTTC,TRBJ1-2,TRBV5-1,-,15,-
CASSSTGVLGNTIYF,TGTGCCAGCAGCTCGACAGGGGTTCTTGGAAACACCATATATTTT,TRBJ1-3,TRBV7-9,TRBD1,15,-
CASSVDPPAGGGSDTQYF,TGTGCCAGCAGCGTCGACCCTCCGGCGGGGGGGGGTTCAGATACGCAGTATTTT,TRBJ2-3,TRBV9,TRBD2,18,-
CASSLREGGGAEAFF,TGCGCCAGCAGCCTCCGGGAGGGCGGGGGCGCTGAAGCTTTCTTT,TRBJ1-1,TRBV5-1,-,15,-
CSVDDRGPNYGYTF,TGCAGCGTTGATGACAGGGGACCTAACTATGGCTACACCTTC,TRBJ1-2,TRBV29-1,TRBD1,14,-
CASSLGRQSGNTEAFF,TGTGCCAGCAGCTTGGGCCGACAGTCGGGGAACACTGAAGCTTTCTTT,TRBJ1-1,TRBV5-4,-,16,-